These 16 T cell receptor beta chains were sequenced from one sample in a study of OX40 agonist ivuxolimab in advanced cancers. Clones were read by immunoSEQ multiplex PCR, and TCRdb kept only the in-frame ones, dropping some. Found here are nearly 80,000 clones, 80% to 95% of them singletons; the top ten hold more than 5.5%. The sequences come from CD4+ or CD8+ T cells sorted from blood, collected in a trial of the OX40 agonist ivuxolimab. The receptors originated from an adult with an advanced solid tumor such as melanoma, head and neck, liver or kidney cancer.

The sample holds one count of this clone. V and J are TRBV5-1 and TRBJ2-2; D remains ambiguous. Germline CDR1 and CDR2: SGHRS and YFSETQ. Trimming removed 1 base at V and 1 base at J, with 17 bases between. There are 18 residues in the CDR3. The CDR3 nucleotides are TGCGCCAGCAGCTTGAGTCCGGGCCGTCTGGGGAACACCGGGGAGCTGTTTTTT. Translating it yields CASSLSPGRLGNTGELFF.

The V and J genes are TRBV6-5 and TRBJ1-5; D call uncertain. Trimming cost V 1 base and J 4 bases, with 5 bases left between them. The germline V gene encodes CDR1 MNHEY and CDR2 SVGAGI. CDR3 size: 13 residues. The CDR3 spells CASSYLQNQPQHF. The CDR3 DNA reads TGTGCCAGCAGTTACTTGCAGAATCAGCCCCAGCATTTT.

The chain carries TRBV28 and TRBJ2-3, with 9 bases that match TRBD2. The germline CDR1 and CDR2 sequences are MDHEN and SYDVKM. The CDR3 totals 17 residues. Trimming took 5 bases from V and 4 from J; bases not matched to a gene: 13. The CDR3 nucleotides read TGTGCCAGCAGTGGGCTAGCGGGACGGGCCGGTGCAGATACGCAGTATTTT. Amino acid sequence: CASSGLAGRAGADTQYF.

This rearrangement joins TRBV19 to TRBJ2-7; D is perhaps TRBD2 (6 bases). Deletions cut 7 bases from V and 6 bases from J, with 13 bases between. Germline lookup yields CDR1 LNHDA and CDR2 SQIVND (reference sequence). The CDR3 has 12 amino acids. The CDR3 is CASTTHGGEQYF. In nucleotides, the CDR3 is TGTGCCAGTACCACCCACGGGGGCGAGCAGTACTTC.

This chain joins TRBV7-8 and TRBJ2-5, with D tentatively TRBD2 (6 bases). Between the trimmed V and J ends, which lost 0 bases and 7 bases, there was a span of 6 bases. The CDR3 is 12 residues long. The germline V gene encodes CDR1 SGHVS and CDR2 FQNEAQ. The chain's CDR3 is CASSLAGGTQYF. In nucleotides, the CDR3 is TGTGCCAGCAGCTTAGCGGGGGGGACCCAGTACTTC.

The chain employs TRBV15 and TRBJ2-4, with D unresolved. Germline values: CDR1 LNHNV, CDR2 YYDKDF (reference sequence). The CDR3 runs to 15 residues. V lost 5 bases and J lost 0, with 11 bases in between. CDR3 coding DNA: TGTGCCACCAGCGTTTCCTGGACAGCCAAAAACATTCAGTACTTC. Its protein product is CATSVSWTAKNIQYF.

On this clone itself: The sample contains more than one DNA sequence encoding this CDR3. This chain joins TRBV12-5 and TRBJ1-1; D may be TRBD1 (5 bases). This CDR3 has 14 residues. From germline, CDR1 is LGHNT and CDR2 FRNRAP. Trimming stripped 1 base from V and 2 bases from J, with 8 bases between. CDR3 coding DNA: TGTGCTAGTGGTTTGGACGGGGGAAACACTGAAGCTTTCTTT. This translates into CASGLDGGNTEAFF.

This clone was counted once. The rearrangement links TRBV5-6 to TRBJ1-3, with TRBD1 matching over 12 bases. This CDR3 is 19 amino acids long. Looked up from germline, CDR1 is SGHDT and CDR2 is YYEEEE. V shed 3 bases, J shed 4 bases, and the junction held 14 bases outside the gene matches. In DNA form, the CDR3 reads TGTGCCAGCAGCTGGATCCGGGACAGGGGGCTCCGGACAGGAAACACCATATATTTT. This translates into CASSWIRDRGLRTGNTIYF.

This chain connects TRBV2 to TRBJ1-4; 9 nucleotides align to TRBD1. J gave up 5 bases and V 7 bases, and 2 bases lay outside the gene matches. Germline loops: CDR1 SNHLY, CDR2 FYNNEI. The CDR3 covers 13 residues. CDR3 sequence: CASMGQGNEKLFF. The CDR3, as DNA: TGTGCCAGCATGGGACAGGGAAATGAAAAACTGTTTTTT.

The gene calls are TRBV7-2 and TRBJ2-7; TRBD2 matches 7 bases. J was trimmed by 5 bases and V by 1 base; bases with no gene match: 8. CDR1 is SGHTA and CDR2 is FQGNSA in the germline V gene. This CDR3 has 15 residues. The DNA for the CDR3 is TGTGCCAGCAGCTTAGATGGCGGGAGAGGCCACGAGCAGTACTTC. Residues: CASSLDGGRGHEQYF.

This rearrangement joins TRBV10-3 to TRBJ1-3; TRBD1 aligns across 8 bases. Per the germline V gene, CDR1 is ENHRY and CDR2 is SYGVKD. This CDR3 contains 14 residues. The ends lost 5 bases at V and 2 bases at J; junction bases unmatched: 2. CDR3 in DNA: TGTGCCATCAGTCAGGGGGCTGCTGGAAACACCATATATTTT. It yields the protein CAISQGAAGNTIYF.

This clone has only a few counts. The chain joins TRBV6-5 to TRBJ2-5, with D perhaps TRBD2 (6 bases). Germline CDR1 is MNHEY and CDR2 is SVGAGI. V dropped 5 bases and J dropped 5 bases, with 12 bases sitting between them. There are 13 residues in the CDR3. DNA for the CDR3: TGTGCCAGCAGTGGCTCGGGGGTGGAGACCCAGTACTTC. Protein sequence: CASSGSGVETQYF.

The chain is built from TRBV6-4 and TRBJ2-2; 8 positions agree with TRBD1. The length of the CDR3 is 16 residues. Trimming took 8 bases from V and 3 from J; bases not matched to a gene: 11. Looked up from germline, CDR1 is MRHNA and CDR2 is SNTAGT. The CDR3 bases are TGTGCCAGCCGACCATCCGGACAGGGATACACCGGGGAGCTGTTTTTT. Amino acids: CASRPSGQGYTGELFF.

The V and J genes are TRBV6-5 and TRBJ2-5; 8 bases match TRBD1. With 6 bases clipped from V and 4 bases from J, the junction kept 10 bases outside the gene matches. Germline V gene lookup returns CDR1 MNHEY and CDR2 SVGAGI. There are 15 residues in the CDR3. The CDR3 spells CASSRGQGWGETQYF. The CDR3 DNA reads as TGTGCCAGCAGCCGAGGACAGGGATGGGGAGAGACCCAGTACTTC.

The genes are TRBV6-1 and TRBJ2-5; 7 bases are a match to TRBD2. Germline lookup yields CDR1 MNHNS and CDR2 SASEGT. V shed 0 bases and J 2 bases; nucleotides not matched to a gene: 3. The CDR3 consists of 15 residues. CDR3 DNA sequence: TGTGCCAGCAGTGAAGCCGGCGGGAGTCAAGAGACCCAGTACTTC. Translated: CASSEAGGSQETQYF.

The chain recombines TRBV5-1 with TRBJ2-7; TRBD1 agrees at 12 bases. With V trimmed by 4 bases and J by 4 bases, 3 bases remained unmatched. The CDR3 sequence is 14 residues long. Germline V gene sequence: CDR1 SGHRS, CDR2 YFSETQ. CDR3 bases: TGCGCCAGCAGCGGGACAGGGGGCTTTTACGAGCAGTACTTC. Encoded protein: CASSGTGGFYEQYF.